One sample yielded the 23 T cell receptor beta chains listed below, sequenced in a study of blood T cell repertoires in COVID-19 (dated by TCRdb to about 2020). Libraries came from the immunoSEQ multiplex PCR assay. TCRdb holds this immuneACCESS table with in-frame rearrangements only. Some clones are missing; in checked studies, unresolved V genes explain under half, and the rest has no known cause. Recorded for this sample are 84,000 or so clones; around 80% of them occurred a single time. The ten largest clonotypes hold 12% of the sample. The sequenced sample was peripheral blood. These receptors all stem from a woman between 40 and 50 years old with active or convalescent COVID-19.

The genes are TRBV4-3 and TRBJ1-2, with 10 positions matching TRBD1. CDR3 length: 14 residues. Per the germline V gene, CDR1 is LGHNA and CDR2 is YSLEER. The J segment lost 7 bases and the V segment lost 3 bases, leaving 5 bases of the junction unmatched. The CDR3 DNA sequence: TGCGCCAGCAGCCATGAGGGACAGGGGAGTGGCTACACCTTC. Its protein product is CASSHEGQGSGYTF.

The V and J genes are TRBV6-1 and TRBJ2-1; 7 bases are a match to TRBD1. Germline CDR1 and CDR2: MNHNS and SASEGT. The CDR3 runs to 15 residues. The V segment lost 2 bases and the J segment 2 bases; nucleotides outside the gene matches: 3. CDR3 bases: TGTGCCAGCAGTGAATCAACAGGGGCCTACAATGAGCAGTTCTTC. Translated: CASSESTGAYNEQFF.

V usage is TRBV5-1 and J usage is TRBJ2-5; the match to TRBD2 covers 11 bases. With V trimmed by 0 bases and J by 12 bases, 16 bases remained unmatched. This CDR3 comprises 17 residues. Germline CDR1 is SGHRS and CDR2 is YFSETQ. Written as DNA, the CDR3 is TGCGCCAGCAGCTTGGGACTAGCGGGACCCGCGGGGGGGGCCGAGTACTTC. Translated, it gives CASSLGLAGPAGGAEYF.

This clone was observed once. The chain has TRBV7-8 and TRBJ1-2; D is unclear. The CDR3 covers 13 residues. Germline-derived CDR1 and CDR2 are SGHVS and FQNEAQ. The ends were cut back, 5 bases at V and 4 bases at J, with 11 bases in the middle. The CDR3 DNA follows: TGTGCCAGCAGCCCTCAGGAGGGCTATGGCTACACCTTC. Protein: CASSPQEGYGYTF. Combining the CDR3 with reference TRBV7-8 and TRBJ1-2 gives the whole variable domain GAGVSQSPRYKVAKRGQDVALRCDPISGHVSLFWYQQALGQGPEFLTYFQNEAQLDKSGLPSDRFFAERPEGSVSTLKIQRTQQEDSAVYLCASSPQEGYGYTFGSGTRLTVV.

This chain joins TRBV10-3 and TRBJ1-3, with no clear D. V gave up 3 bases and J gave up 0 bases, with 6 bases separating them. Germline V gene sequence: CDR1 ENHRY, CDR2 SYGVKD. This CDR3 spans 14 amino acids. CDR3 protein: CAISDWSSGNTIYF. The CDR3 DNA reads TGTGCCATCAGTGACTGGAGCTCTGGAAACACCATATATTTT.

This clone was counted at least ten times. The same CDR3 can be traced to other DNA sequences in this sample. The V call is TRBV5-5, the J call TRBJ1-2; possible D gene TRBD1, 6 bases. CDR3 size: 16 residues. V was pared by 0 bases and J by 7 bases, with 19 bases between. Germline V CDR1 and CDR2: SGHKS, YYEKEE (reference sequence). The CDR3 DNA reads as TGTGCCAGCAGCTTGGGCACGCGTGGGGGGGCAGGTGGCTACACCTTC. Its protein is CASSLGTRGGAGGYTF.

The chain is built from TRBV14 and TRBJ2-1; 10 nucleotides match TRBD2. Germline CDR1 and CDR2: SGHDN and FVKESK. With 4 bases clipped from V and 9 bases from J, the junction kept 6 bases outside the gene matches. The CDR3 extends over 14 amino acids. The CDR3 nucleotides are TGTGCCAGCAGCCCTCTAGCGGGAGAAGGTGAGCAGTTCTTC. Protein sequence: CASSPLAGEGEQFF.

V gene TRBV2 combines with J gene TRBJ1-5; a weak D match, TRBD1 (5 bases). V was clipped by 5 bases and J by 7 bases, with 15 bases between them. Germline loops: CDR1 SNHLY, CDR2 FYNNEI. This CDR3 comprises 14 residues. The CDR3 region has the DNA TGTGCCAGCAGTTCCCAGGGTCTCGGGCAGCCCCAGCATTTT. Residues: CASSSQGLGQPQHF.

This clone turned up a few times. V is TRBV28 and J is TRBJ1-2; D remains ambiguous. The CDR3 runs to 13 residues. CDR1 is MDHEN, CDR2 SYDVKM, per germline. V lost 11 bases and J 0 bases, leaving 13 bases between the germline ends. This CDR3 reads CAVNTDPNYGYTF. The DNA for the CDR3 is TGTGCCGTCAACACAGACCCTAACTATGGCTACACCTTC.

This chain links TRBV5-6 with TRBJ2-5; tentative D call: TRBD2 (7 bases). Germline V gene data show CDR1 as SGHDT and CDR2 as YYEEEE. The V and J ends lost 4 bases and 3 bases respectively, with 16 bases between them. The CDR3 spans 15 residues. The CDR3 protein is CASSPPGGREETQYF. CDR3 DNA sequence: TGTGCCAGCAGCCCTCCGGGGGGCAGGGAAGAGACCCAGTACTTC.

This clone was detected only a few times. The chain has TRBV2 and TRBJ2-3; 10 bases are a match to TRBD1. Germline-derived CDR1 and CDR2 are SNHLY and FYNNEI. The trim removed 1 base at V and 2 bases at J, leaving 3 bases unmatched. This CDR3 contains 16 residues. The CDR3 bases are TGTGCCAGCAGTGAAGGGACAGGGGGAGTCACAGATACGCAGTATTTT. Encoded protein: CASSEGTGGVTDTQYF.

The chain combines TRBV28 with TRBJ1-2; 9 bases match TRBD1. CDR1 and CDR2 (germline): MDHEN, SYDVKM. The length of the CDR3 is 13 residues. V dropped 8 bases and J dropped 7; count of bases not matched to a gene: 8. The CDR3 DNA reads TGTGCCAGCGTCCGGGGACAGGGAGGTGGCTACACCTTC. It specifies CASVRGQGGGYTF.

The chain combines TRBV7-2 with TRBJ1-3; D is uncertain. The germline CDR1 and CDR2 sequences are SGHTA and FQGNSA. The CDR3 is 15 residues long. With 5 bases removed from V and 0 bases from J, the gap between germline ends came to 11 bases. The CDR3 nucleotides read TGTGCCAGCAGCAAGGACGGGGTCTCTGGAAACACCATATATTTT. Translated: CASSKDGVSGNTIYF.

This chain uses TRBV28 with TRBJ2-1, with D tentatively TRBD2 (6 bases). The CDR3 consists of 14 residues. Trimming removed 5 bases at V and 4 bases at J, with 12 bases between. The V gene's germline CDR1 is MDHEN and CDR2 SYDVKM. CDR3 sequence (DNA): TGTGCCAGCAGTCTAGCGAACGATTACAATGAGCAGTTCTTC. Its protein product is CASSLANDYNEQFF.

This clone was counted a few times. The V call is TRBV19, the J call TRBJ1-2; D is possibly TRBD1 (6 bases). This CDR3 has 13 amino acids. The V and J ends lost 1 base and 8 bases respectively, with 11 bases between them. In germline, CDR1 is LNHDA, CDR2 SQIVND (reference sequence). CDR3 sequence: CASSIAGTRGYTF. CDR3 coding DNA: TGTGCCAGTAGTATAGCAGGGACAAGAGGCTACACCTTC. The full variable domain, in which reference TRBV19 and TRBJ1-2 provide the parts outside the CDR3, is DGGITQSPKYLFRKEGQNVTLSCEQNLNHDAMYWYRQDPGQGLRLIYYSQIVNDFQKGDIAEGYSVSREKKESFPLTVTSAQKNPTAFYLCASSIAGTRGYTFGSGTRLTVV.

The CDR3 sequence is CASSLPPPPSEQYF. DNA of the CDR3: TGTGCCAGCAGTTTGCCCCCACCTCCGAGCGAGCAGTACTTC. The chain links TRBV28 to TRBJ2-7, with D unresolved. CDR3 length: 14 amino acids. The germline CDR1 and CDR2 sequences are MDHEN and SYDVKM. The germline V and J ends were trimmed by 3 bases and 6 bases, with 15 bases remaining between them.

This clone is medium-sized. This sequence joins TRBV27 and TRBJ1-3, with 8 bases fitting TRBD1. V shed 5 bases and J 2 bases; nucleotides not matched to a gene: 5. This CDR3 region has 15 residues. Germline values: CDR1 MNHEY, CDR2 SMNVEV (reference sequence). The CDR3 is CASSRTGRAGNTIYF. The CDR3, as DNA: TGTGCCAGCAGTCGGACAGGGAGGGCTGGAAACACCATATATTTT.

The V call is TRBV3-1 (or the pseudogene TRBV3-2), the J call TRBJ1-3; D is perhaps TRBD1 (5 bases). V dropped 1 base and J dropped 0 bases, with 7 bases sitting between them. Germline loops: CDR1 LGHDT, CDR2 YNNKEL (reference sequence). CDR3 length: 15 residues. For the CDR3, the DNA is TGTGCCAGCAGCCAAGGGACATACTCTGGAAACACCATATATTTT. Translated, it gives CASSQGTYSGNTIYF.

This clone has more than one count but fewer than ten. The chain carries TRBV7-2 and TRBJ1-2; 8 nucleotides align to TRBD1. The CDR3 contains 13 residues. With V trimmed by 5 bases and J by 8 bases, 7 bases remained unmatched. Germline V gene sequence: CDR1 SGHTA, CDR2 FQGNSA. CDR3 coding DNA: TGTGCCAGCAGCCTATCAGGGGGCAGGGGCTACACCTTC. Residues: CASSLSGGRGYTF.

The chain combines TRBV19 with TRBJ1-5; perhaps TRBD1 as D (6 bases). V was shortened by 6 bases and J by 8 bases, with 20 bases between the two germline ends. CDR1 and CDR2 (germline): LNHDA, SQIVND (reference sequence). The CDR3 sequence is 15 residues long. This CDR3 reads CASRDTGITVKPQHF. The CDR3 DNA sequence: TGTGCCAGTAGGGATACAGGGATCACGGTCAAGCCCCAGCATTTT.

The gene calls are TRBV29-1 and TRBJ1-2; D is possibly TRBD1 (5 bases). This CDR3 comprises 12 residues. V lost 2 bases to trimming and J lost 8 bases, with 12 bases between them. The V gene's germline CDR1 is SQVTM and CDR2 ANQGSEA. The CDR3 loop reads CSVESGLGGYTF. Here the CDR3 DNA reads TGCAGCGTTGAATCAGGGCTGGGCGGCTACACCTTC.

J is TRBJ1-6 and V is TRBV15; 7 positions agree with TRBD1. The junction had 9 bases not matched to a gene; V was cut back by 5 bases and J by 8 bases. The CDR3 runs to 15 residues. From germline, CDR1 is LNHNV and CDR2 YYDKDF (reference sequence). CDR3 residues: CATSSGTVKDSPLHF. CDR3 nucleotides: TGTGCCACCAGCTCAGGGACAGTTAAGGATTCACCCCTCCACTTT.

A few counts support this clone. This chain links TRBV3-1 (or the pseudogene TRBV3-2) with TRBJ2-1; TRBD2 matches 8 bases. Germline V gene data show CDR1 as LGHDT and CDR2 as YNNKEL (reference sequence). The CDR3 covers 14 residues. V lost 8 bases, J lost 3 bases, and 6 bases stayed unmatched. The CDR3 reads CASGISGNYNEQFF. CDR3 coding DNA: TGTGCCAGCGGCATTAGCGGGAACTACAATGAGCAGTTCTTC.